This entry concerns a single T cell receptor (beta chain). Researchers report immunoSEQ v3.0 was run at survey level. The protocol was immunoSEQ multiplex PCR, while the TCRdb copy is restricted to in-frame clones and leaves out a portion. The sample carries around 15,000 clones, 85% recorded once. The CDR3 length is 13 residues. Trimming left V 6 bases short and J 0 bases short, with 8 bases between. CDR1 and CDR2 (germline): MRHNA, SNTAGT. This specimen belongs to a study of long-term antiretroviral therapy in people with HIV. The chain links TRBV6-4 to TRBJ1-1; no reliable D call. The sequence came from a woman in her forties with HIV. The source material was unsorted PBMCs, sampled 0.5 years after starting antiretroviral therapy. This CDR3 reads CASSTSVNTEAFF. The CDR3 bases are TGTGCCAGCAGCACCAGCGTGAACACTGAAGCTTTCTTT.